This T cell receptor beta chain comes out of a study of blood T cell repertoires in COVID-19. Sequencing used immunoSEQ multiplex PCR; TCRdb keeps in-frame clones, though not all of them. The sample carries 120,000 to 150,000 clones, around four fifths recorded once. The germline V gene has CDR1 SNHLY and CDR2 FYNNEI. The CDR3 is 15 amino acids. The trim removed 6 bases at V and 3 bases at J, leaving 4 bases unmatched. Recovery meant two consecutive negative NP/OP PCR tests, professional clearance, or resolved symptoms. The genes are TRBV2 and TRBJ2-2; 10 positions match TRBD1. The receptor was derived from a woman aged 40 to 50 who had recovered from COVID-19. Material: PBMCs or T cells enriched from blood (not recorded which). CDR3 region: CASRPGQGYTGELFF. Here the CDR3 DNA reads TGTGCCAGCAGACCGGGACAGGGGTACACCGGGGAGCTGTTTTTT.